These T cell receptor beta chains were read from a single sample in a study of beta chain features in type 1 diabetes. Assay: immunoSEQ multiplex PCR; the TCRdb copy retains only in-frame clones and omits some. The table includes some 25,000 clones, over 60% detected once. The sequencing sample was made of Tregs from blood. Receptors were obtained from a woman in her forties in good health. CDR3s include the opening cysteine and the closing phenylalanine or tryptophan. Each record gives: D gene, J gene, V gene, clone size, CDR3 DNA, CDR3 protein. D genes are given only for firm matches. Size is omitted from some rows. Given values are once, few, many or a class for expanded clones.

>-|TRBJ1-1|TRBV14|-
TGTGCCAGCAGCCAAGTTACCCGGGACACCTCGGACACTGAAGCTTTCTTT
CASSQVTRDTSDTEAFF
>-|TRBJ1-1|TRBV11-2|once
TGTGCCAGCAGCTTAGAAGGCGGAATCGGCACTGAAGCTTTCTTT
CASSLEGGIGTEAFF
>-|TRBJ2-6|TRBV13|few
TGTGCCAGCAGCCAATACAGGGTCTCTGGGGCCAACGTCCTGACTTTC
CASSQYRVSGANVLTF
>TRBD2|TRBJ2-4|TRBV19|-
TGTGCCAGTAGCACCGGGGGGGAAAACATTCAGTACTTC
CASSTGGENIQYF
>-|TRBJ1-5|TRBV25-1|few
TGTGCCAGCAGTGAATGGGGGCAGAATCAGCCCCAGCATTTT
CASSEWGQNQPQHF
>-|TRBJ1-3|TRBV6-1|-
TGTGCCAGCAGTGCTGTGTCTGGAAACACCATATATTTT
CASSAVSGNTIYF
>-|TRBJ1-1|TRBV2|-
TGTGCCAGCAGTGATGTTCCAGGGTTAGTCACTGAAGCTTTCTTT
CASSDVPGLVTEAFF
>TRBD1|TRBJ1-2|TRBV25-1|once
TGTGCCAGCAGTGAATATTCAGGACAGGGGTATGGCTACACCTTC
CASSEYSGQGYGYTF
>-|TRBJ1-3|TRBV5-6|-
TGTGCCAGCAGCCCTTTCGGGATTTCTAACACCATATATTTT
CASSPFGISNTIYF
>-|TRBJ2-4|TRBV6-6|-
TGTGCCAGCCGGGTTCAAAACATTCAGTACTTC
CASRVQNIQYF
>TRBD2|TRBJ2-7|TRBV10-3|-
TGTGCCATCACCTCTAGCGGGGGGGCCTACGAGCAGTACTTC
CAITSSGGAYEQYF
>-|TRBJ2-1|TRBV5-1|-
TGCGCCAGCAGCGTGACAGTCTACAATGAGCAGTTCTTC
CASSVTVYNEQFF
>-|TRBJ2-1|TRBV5-1|-
TGCGCCAGCAGCTTGGACGGTGAGCAGTTCTTC
CASSLDGEQFF
>TRBD1|TRBJ2-7|TRBV6-5|-
TGTGCCATTGGACAGGGTCGGCGCGAGCAGTACTTC
CAIGQGRREQYF
>-|TRBJ2-5|TRBV2|-
TGTGCCAGCAGTGAAGCGGGGCGCGATTCAGGGACCCAGTACTTC
CASSEAGRDSGTQYF
>TRBD1|TRBJ1-2|TRBV29-1|-
TGCAGCATTAGACAGGGAAATGGCTACACCTTC
CSIRQGNGYTF
>TRBD2|TRBJ2-1|TRBV7-9|-
TGTGCCAGCAGCTTATCCAGGACTAGCTCCTACAATGAGCAGTTCTTC
CASSLSRTSSYNEQFF
>TRBD2|TRBJ2-3|TRBV10-3|-
TGTGCCACCCACCCTGGGACTAGCGAGAGCACAGATACGCAGTATTTT
CATHPGTSESTDTQYF
>TRBD1|TRBJ1-2|TRBV18|once
TGTGCCAGCTCACCTCAGTGGCAGGGGGCGACCTATGGCTACACCTTC
CASSPQWQGATYGYTF
>-|TRBJ2-4|TRBV10-2|once
TGCGCCAGCAGTGAGACGGGGGTGCCAGCCAAAAACATTCAGTACTTC
CASSETGVPAKNIQYF
>TRBD2|TRBJ2-7|TRBV28|-
TGTGCCAGCAGCTCGGGGGGGTACGAGCAGTACTTC
CASSSGGYEQYF
>TRBD1|TRBJ2-1|TRBV2|-
TGTGCCAGCAGTGAAGGACAGGGGCCCTGGGAGCAGTTCTTC
CASSEGQGPWEQFF
>TRBD1|TRBJ2-7|TRBV7-6|-
TGTGCCAGCAGCTTAGCCGGAACGGGACAGCTCTCCTACGAGCAGTACTTC
CASSLAGTGQLSYEQYF
>-|TRBJ1-2|TRBV10-3|-
TGTGCCATCGGAACAGGACGAGGTGGCTACACCTTC
CAIGTGRGGYTF
>TRBD2|TRBJ2-6|TRBV6-1|-
TGTGCCAGCAGTGGAGCGGGGGGGGGACTCTCTGGGGCCAACGTCCTGACTTTC
CASSGAGGGLSGANVLTF
>-|TRBJ2-7|TRBV7-2|few
TGTGCCAGCAGCCCGACAGGCCTGACATTCGAGCAGTACTTC
CASSPTGLTFEQYF
>-|TRBJ2-3|TRBV7-2|-
TGTGCCAGCAGCCACGGGGTAGCGAAGAGAGATACGCAGTATTTT
CASSHGVAKRDTQYF
>TRBD1|TRBJ1-4|TRBV18|few
TGTGCCAGCTCACGACAGGGCCCAGCTAATGAAAAACTGTTTTTT
CASSRQGPANEKLFF
>TRBD2|TRBJ2-1|TRBV7-9|-
TGTGCCAGCAGCTTAGTGGTTTCTAGCGGGGGAAACAATGAGCAGTTCTTC
CASSLVVSSGGNNEQFF
>-|TRBJ1-1|TRBV7-2|-
TGTGCCAGCAGCTTAGGGGCAGCCCTCATGAACACTGAAGCTTTCTTT
CASSLGAALMNTEAFF
>-|TRBJ2-7|TRBV20-1|-
TGCAGTGCCACGGGACACTACGAGCAGTACTTC
CSATGHYEQYF
>TRBD1|TRBJ1-2|TRBV7-2|-
TGTGCCAGCAGCTTTGGCGATGTGGCAGGGGGCGGCTATGGCTACACCTTC
CASSFGDVAGGGYGYTF
>TRBD1|TRBJ2-7|TRBV10-1|-
TGCGCCAGCACCACAGGGGGGAACGAGCAGTACTTC
CASTTGGNEQYF
>-|TRBJ2-2|TRBV7-2|-
TGTGCCAGCAGCTTACGCGCAGGGGAGAACACCGGGGAGCTGTTTTTT
CASSLRAGENTGELFF
>TRBD1|TRBJ1-2|TRBV18|-
TGTGCCAGCTCACCTAGACAGGGTGATGGCTACACCTTC
CASSPRQGDGYTF
>TRBD2|TRBJ2-7|TRBV7-2|few
TGTGCCAGCAGCTCCTCGGTTCGCGCGGGGGAGAGGTACGAGCAGTACTTC
CASSSSVRAGERYEQYF
>-|TRBJ2-3|TRBV6-5|once
TGTGCCAGCAGTCCGTATACTAGCACAGATACGCAGTATTTT
CASSPYTSTDTQYF
>TRBD2|TRBJ2-7|TRBV18|once
TGTGCCAGCTCAGAAAATAGCGGGGGGACCTACGAGCAGTACTTC
CASSENSGGTYEQYF
>TRBD2|TRBJ2-3|TRBV19|-
TGTGCCAGTAGTATGGATTCGCTTGGGCGGGGGGCCACAGATACGCAGTATTTT
CASSMDSLGRGATDTQYF
>-|TRBJ2-7|TRBV21-1|-
TGTGCCAGCAGCGCCTCTACAGGGGGCGAGCAGTACTTC
CASSASTGGEQYF
>TRBD2|TRBJ2-3|TRBV27|-
TGTGCCAGCAAACTAGCGGGTTCAGATACGCAGTATTTT
CASKLAGSDTQYF